This T cell receptor (beta chain) is drawn from a study of T cells in Graves' hyperthyroidism and ophthalmopathy. As concerns this clonotype: Its antigen is not identified.

Amplified TCR beta CDR3 regions came from RNA transcripts. Researchers ran a first-round RT-PCR on the TCR CDR3 using the HTBI primer set. TCRdb re-analysed the multiplex PCR reads in MiXCR, keeping a single row per CDR3 protein. The sample holds roughly 570,000 distinct CDR3 sequences; 35% to 55% are singletons and the top ten take around 20%. Findings of the study overall: Ophthalmopathy prediction by the model preceded onset by a median approximately 6.1 months. Blood also carried most thyroid clonotypes expanded above 0.001. Ophthalmopathy was told apart from stable hyperthyroidism by a 13 V-J model.

In germline, CDR1 is KGHDR, CDR2 SFDVKD. The CDR3 extends over 12 amino acids. V dropped 4 bases and J dropped 7 bases, with 9 bases sitting between them. The TCR sequence derives from an adult woman with Graves' disease, either hyperthyroidism or ophthalmopathy (not recorded which). The V gene is TRBV24-1, the J gene TRBJ1-1; no clear D. Sequenced sample: peripheral blood or thyroid tissue (not recorded which). CDR3 DNA: TGTGCCACCAGTGACGGGGAACTTGAAGCTTTCTTT. Translating gives CATSDGELEAFF.